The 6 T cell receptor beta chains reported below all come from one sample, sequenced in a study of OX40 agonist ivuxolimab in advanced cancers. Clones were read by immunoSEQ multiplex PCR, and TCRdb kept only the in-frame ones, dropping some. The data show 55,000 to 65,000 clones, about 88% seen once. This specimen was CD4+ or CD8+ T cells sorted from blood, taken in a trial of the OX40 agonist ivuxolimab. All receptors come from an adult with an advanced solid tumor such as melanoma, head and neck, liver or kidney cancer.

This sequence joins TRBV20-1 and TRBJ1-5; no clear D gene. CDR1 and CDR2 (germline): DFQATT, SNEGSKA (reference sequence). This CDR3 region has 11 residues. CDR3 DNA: TGCAGCCCTTACGCCTATCAGCCCCAGCATTTT. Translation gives CSPYAYQPQHF.

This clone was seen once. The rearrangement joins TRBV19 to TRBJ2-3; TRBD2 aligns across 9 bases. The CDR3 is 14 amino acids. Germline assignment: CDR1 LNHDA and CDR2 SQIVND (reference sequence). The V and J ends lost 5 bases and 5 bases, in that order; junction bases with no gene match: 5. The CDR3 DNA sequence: TGTGCCAGTAGTCAGCGTAGCGGGAGAGATACGCAGTATTTT. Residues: CASSQRSGRDTQYF.

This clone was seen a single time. The CDR3 loop is CASSFNSNTEAFF. The DNA of the CDR3 is TGCGCCAGCAGCTTCAACAGCAACACTGAAGCTTTCTTT. The chain combines TRBV5-1 with TRBJ1-1; D not certain. The CDR3 runs 13 residues. CDR1 SGHRS and CDR2 YFSETQ come from the germline V gene. V was trimmed by 2 bases and J by 2 bases, leaving 7 bases between them.

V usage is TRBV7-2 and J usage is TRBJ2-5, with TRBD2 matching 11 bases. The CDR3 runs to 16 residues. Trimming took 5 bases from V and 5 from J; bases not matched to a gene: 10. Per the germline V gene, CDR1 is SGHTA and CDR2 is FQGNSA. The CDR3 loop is CASSDLLAGVGETQYF. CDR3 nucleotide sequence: TGTGCCAGCAGCGATCTACTAGCGGGAGTCGGGGAGACCCAGTACTTC.

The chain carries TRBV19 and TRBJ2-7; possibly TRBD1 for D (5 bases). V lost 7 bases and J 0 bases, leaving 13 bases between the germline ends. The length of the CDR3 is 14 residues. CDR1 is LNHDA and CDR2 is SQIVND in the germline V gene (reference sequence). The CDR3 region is CASTMDTNSYEQYF. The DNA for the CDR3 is TGTGCCAGTACTATGGACACCAACTCCTACGAGCAGTACTTC.

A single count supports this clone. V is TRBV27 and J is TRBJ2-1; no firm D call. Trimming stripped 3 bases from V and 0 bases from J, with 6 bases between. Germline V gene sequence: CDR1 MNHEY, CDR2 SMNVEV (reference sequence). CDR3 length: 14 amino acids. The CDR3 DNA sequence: TGTGCCAGCAGTTTGGGCAGCTCCTACAATGAGCAGTTCTTC. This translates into CASSLGSSYNEQFF.